This entry lists 18 T cell receptor beta chains sequenced from one sample in a study of T cells in Graves' hyperthyroidism and ophthalmopathy. RNA transcripts gave rise to amplified TCR beta CDR3 regions. A first-round RT-PCR of the TCR CDR3 used the HTBI primer set. TCRdb processed the multiplex PCR reads anew with MiXCR; each CDR3 protein has one entry. The table includes roughly 500,000 distinct CDR3 sequences, around 46% detected once. Sequenced sample: peripheral blood or thyroid tissue (not recorded which). The receptors shown here come from an adult woman with Graves' disease, either hyperthyroidism or ophthalmopathy (not recorded which).

This clonotype was recorded once. The chain uses TRBV15 and TRBJ1-2; a weak D match, TRBD1 (5 bases). This CDR3 contains 15 residues. With 0 bases removed from V and 1 base from J, the gap between germline ends came to 9 bases. Germline CDR1 LNHNV, CDR2 YYDKDF (reference sequence). CDR3 nucleotide sequence: TGTGCCACCAGCAGAGAGGGGGAGGGTAACTATGGCTACACCTTC. Encoded protein: CATSREGEGNYGYTF.

There are many counts of this clonotype. The chain combines TRBV29-1 with TRBJ1-1; D unclear. The CDR3 loop spans 14 amino acids. Germline values: CDR1 SQVTM, CDR2 ANQGSEA. The CDR3 region has the DNA TGCACCTACCGACCACAGATTATGAACACTGAAGCTTTCTTT. As protein: CTYRPQIMNTEAFF.

This sequence joins TRBV5-1 and TRBJ2-7, with 8 positions matching TRBD2. The end of the DNA aligns better with TRBJ2-1, so the J call may be wrong. Germline assignment: CDR1 SGHRS and CDR2 YFSETQ. This CDR3 comprises 11 residues. Here the CDR3 DNA reads TGCGCCTCGACTAGCGCGAATGAGCAGTTCTTC. It encodes CASTSANEQFF.

This clonotype was found many times. The chain has TRBV7-2 and TRBJ2-5, with a tentative D call TRBD1 (5 bases). The CDR3 sequence is 14 residues long. V lost 6 bases and J lost 5, with 16 bases in between. Germline V gene data show CDR1 as SGHTA and CDR2 as FQGNSA. CDR3 sequence reads: CASRRTLTRETQYF. The CDR3 coding sequence is TGTGCCAGCAGACGGACATTGACGCGGGAGACCCAGTACTTC.

At least ten counts were recorded for this clonotype. The V gene is TRBV11-2, the J gene TRBJ2-7, with D possibly called TRBD1 or TRBD2 (5 bases each). V lost 4 bases to trimming and J lost 5 bases, with 15 bases between them. CDR3 size: 14 residues. The germline V gene encodes CDR1 SGHAT and CDR2 FQNNGV. CDR3 nucleotide sequence: TGTGCCAGCAGCTCGCCCCCTTGGGGGAACGAGCAGTACTTC. Its protein is CASSSPPWGNEQYF.

There are many counts of this clonotype. This chain links TRBV6-2 or TRBV6-3 with TRBJ1-5; D is unresolved. The CDR3 is 14 amino acids. Germline CDR1 MNHEY, CDR2 SVGEGT. Trimming stripped 2 bases from V and 5 bases from J, with 10 bases between. The CDR3 nucleotides are TGTGCCAGCAGTTACCAGAGGGTCGATCAGCCCCAGCATTTT. It codes for CASSYQRVDQPQHF.

This chain links TRBV10-1 with TRBJ2-3; D might be TRBD1 (5 bases). This CDR3 comprises 15 residues. Germline-derived CDR1 and CDR2 are WNHNN and SYGVQD (reference sequence). V was pared by 1 base and J by 7 bases, with 15 bases between. CDR3 residues: CASSELAQGPHTQYF. The DNA for the CDR3 is TGCGCCAGCAGTGAGTTGGCTCAGGGCCCTCATACGCAGTATTTT.

The rearrangement uses TRBV25-1 and TRBJ1-1; 12 bases are a match to TRBD1. Germline V gives CDR1 MGHDK, CDR2 SYGVNS. The CDR3 is made up of 14 amino acids. V shed 8 bases, J shed 0 bases, and the junction held 1 base outside the gene matches. Written as DNA, the CDR3 is TGTGCCAGCGGGACAGGGGGCATGAACACTGAAGCTTTCTTT. It codes for CASGTGGMNTEAFF.

This chain links TRBV10-3 with TRBJ2-1; 8 bases align to TRBD2. Germline V gives CDR1 ENHRY, CDR2 SYGVKD. The CDR3 has 12 amino acids. The V segment lost 8 bases and the J segment 7 bases; nucleotides outside the gene matches: 4. The CDR3 region is CAIAGTRNEQFF. Written as DNA, the CDR3 is TGTGCCATCGCCGGGACTAGGAATGAGCAGTTCTTC.

This clonotype occurred many times. The rearrangement joins TRBV3-1 to TRBJ1-5; D call uncertain. With 1 base removed from V and 3 bases from J, the gap between germline ends came to 4 bases. The CDR3 spans 13 residues. Germline V gene sequence: CDR1 LGHDT, CDR2 YNNKEL (reference sequence). In DNA form, the CDR3 reads TGTGCCAGCAGCCAAGGTTCCAATCAGCCCCAGCATTTT. The encoded protein is CASSQGSNQPQHF.

The genes are TRBV20-1 and TRBJ1-4, with TRBD1 matching 8 bases. V lost 6 bases to trimming and J lost 10 bases; unmatched junction nucleotides: 4. CDR1 DFQATT and CDR2 SNEGSKA come from the germline V gene (reference sequence). The CDR3 sequence is 11 residues long. CDR3 sequence: CSATTGGKLFF. CDR3 DNA sequence: TGCAGTGCAACTACAGGGGGAAAACTGTTTTTT.

This clonotype was found many times. The chain couples TRBV5-1 to TRBJ2-5, with 8 bases fitting TRBD1. There are 14 residues in the CDR3. The germline gives CDR1 SGHRS, CDR2 YFSETQ. V lost 4 bases to trimming and J lost 3 bases; unmatched junction nucleotides: 5. The CDR3 loop is CASSEGTGEETQYF. Here the CDR3 DNA reads TGCGCCAGCAGCGAAGGGACAGGTGAAGAGACCCAGTACTTC.

The sample holds many counts of this clonotype. The CDR3 bases are TGTGCCAGCAGTTACGGGACTATGAACACCGGGGAGCTGTTTTTT. Protein product: CASSYGTMNTGELFF. The V and J genes are TRBV2 and TRBJ2-2, with 7 bases aligning to TRBD2. Germline V gene lookup returns CDR1 SNHLY and CDR2 FYNNEI. CDR3 size: 15 residues. The V segment lost 5 bases and the J segment 1 base; nucleotides outside the gene matches: 4.

In its sample, this clonotype was seen once. J is TRBJ1-6 and V is TRBV7-4; tentatively, D is TRBD1 (6 bases). CDR1 is SGHVT, CDR2 SQSDAQ, per germline. The CDR3 spans 14 residues. The V and J ends lost 4 bases and 13 bases respectively, with 17 bases between them. The CDR3 DNA reads TGTGCCAGCAGCTCCGGGACACAAAAAAGCCCCCTCCACTTT. Protein product: CASSSGTQKSPLHF.

This clonotype was observed many times. J is TRBJ2-3 and V is TRBV2, with D possibly being TRBD2 (5 bases). The CDR3 length is 15 residues. Per germline, CDR1 SNHLY and CDR2 FYNNEI. V was shortened by 5 bases and J by 2 bases, with 14 bases between the two germline ends. CDR3 nucleotides: TGTGCCAGCAGTCAGTTTCCGGGAATCACAGATACGCAGTATTTT. Protein product: CASSQFPGITDTQYF.

This clonotype was detected ten times or more. The rearrangement links TRBV7-2 to TRBJ2-6; the D gene could be TRBD1 or TRBD2 (6 bases each). This CDR3 has 15 residues. Germline CDR1 and CDR2: SGHTA and FQGNSA. Trimming took off 5 bases at V and 3 bases at J, with 11 bases between the two ends. CDR3 loop: CASSLGGIGANVLTF. CDR3 nucleotide sequence: TGTGCCAGCAGCCTAGGGGGGATTGGGGCCAACGTCCTGACTTTC.

This clonotype was found a few times. The rearrangement joins TRBV7-9 to TRBJ1-1; D is undetermined. The CDR3 has 12 amino acids. CDR1 SEHNR and CDR2 FQNEAQ come from the germline V gene (reference sequence). V was trimmed by 5 bases and J by 5 bases, leaving 9 bases between them. The CDR3 DNA sequence: TGTGCCAGCAGCACCCGAGGGACTGAAGCTTTCTTT. It yields the protein CASSTRGTEAFF.

The CDR3 here is CASSQGQGEEKLFF. CDR3 nucleotide sequence: TGTGCCAGCAGCCAAGGACAGGGCGAAGAAAAACTGTTTTTT. The rearrangement joins TRBV11-2 to TRBJ1-4; 8 positions match TRBD1. Germline trimming cut 5 bases from V and 8 bases from J; bases unmatched to any gene: 7. The germline gives CDR1 SGHAT, CDR2 FQNNGV. The CDR3 sequence is 14 residues long.